This TCR beta chain derives from a study of regulatory T cells in long-lasting Graves disease. The study's findings and limits: Segments TRBV28, TRBJ1-2 and TRBJ2-5 showed preferential usage in persistent disease.

CDR3 regions were amplified by Arm-PCR using iRepertoire HTBI primers to build TCR beta libraries. TCRdb processed the multiplex PCR reads anew with MiXCR; each CDR3 protein has one entry. The data contain 350,000 to 450,000 distinct CDR3 sequences, around 11% of them seen just once; the ten biggest clones take up approximately 20%. This clonotype has at least ten counts. Its antigen is undetermined. Sample time point: newly diagnosed GD, antithyroid drugs for less than 3 months. PBMC-derived RNA was used for the TCR library. Graves' disease diagnosis used American Thyroid Association guidelines. Germline V gene sequence: CDR1 MDHEN, CDR2 SYDVKM. CDR3 size: 17 residues. With V trimmed by 4 bases and J by 0 bases, 7 bases remained unmatched. The same specimen was also included in a second study, on T cells in Graves' hyperthyroidism and ophthalmopathy.

This receptor was identified in a woman between 18 and 29 years old with Graves disease. This chain links TRBV28 with TRBJ1-3, with 9 bases fitting TRBD1. This specimen was peripheral blood mononuclear cells (PBMCs), taken at new diagnosis, from a patient treated with antithyroid drugs. The DNA for the CDR3 is TGTGCCAGCAGTTCGCGGACAGGGGCCCTCTCTGGAAACACCATATATTTT. Amino acid sequence: CASSSRTGALSGNTIYF.